Listed below are T cell receptor beta chains from one sample, sequenced in a study of lymphopenia after photon versus proton radiotherapy. Libraries were prepared by immunoSEQ multiplex PCR; TCRdb keeps only in-frame clonotypes and omits some of them. The repertoire has roughly 61,000 clones, about 85% of them found once; the top ten carry around 13%. Sample: peripheral blood, taken from a patient treated with proton-based radiotherapy. The receptors here all came from a man older than 75 with esophageal cancer. Both conserved end residues are part of each CDR3. The order of the fields is J gene, clone size, D gene, V gene, CDR3 DNA, CDR3 protein. The D gene is left open where the match is weak. Clone size appears in some rows only: once, few, many, or a class for an expanded clone.

J: TRBJ1-1; size: .; D: .; V: TRBV18; DNA: TGTGCCAGCGGGTTGGGGGGGCGAGACACTGAAGCTTTCTTT; CDR3: CASGLGGRDTEAFF
J: TRBJ2-5; size: .; D: TRBD2; V: TRBV5-1; DNA: TGCGCCAGCAGCAACGGACTAGCGACATTGGAGACCCAGTACTTC; CDR3: CASSNGLATLETQYF
J: TRBJ2-3; size: .; D: TRBD2; V: TRBV7-6; DNA: TGTGCCAGCAGCCAGGGACTAGCGTTGAGCACAGATACGCAGTATTTT; CDR3: CASSQGLALSTDTQYF
J: TRBJ2-2; size: .; D: .; V: TRBV9; DNA: TGTGCCAGCAGCCTCGGAGGGGGGAGTGGCACCGGGGAGCTGTTTTTT; CDR3: CASSLGGGSGTGELFF
J: TRBJ1-1; size: .; D: .; V: TRBV7-2; DNA: TGTGCCAGCAGCCGCATGGGACTTGAGAACACTGAAGCTTTCTTT; CDR3: CASSRMGLENTEAFF
J: TRBJ2-7; size: .; D: .; V: TRBV6-5; DNA: TGTGCCAGCAGTTCCTTCGGAGTAGCGTTACGCGAGCAGTACTTC; CDR3: CASSSFGVALREQYF
J: TRBJ2-1; size: few; D: .; V: TRBV7-9; DNA: TGTGCCAGCAGCCCCTTCGGGGGATTGATTCACTACAATGAGCAGTTCTTC; CDR3: CASSPFGGLIHYNEQFF
J: TRBJ2-5; size: .; D: .; V: TRBV19; DNA: TGTGCCAGTATTTACTGCAGGGGAGGTGGTAGGGAGACCCAGTACTTC; CDR3: CASIYCRGGGRETQYF
J: TRBJ1-3; size: .; D: .; V: TRBV5-1; DNA: TGCGCCAGCAGCTTGGCACAGGGCTCTGGAAACACCATATATTTT; CDR3: CASSLAQGSGNTIYF
J: TRBJ2-2; size: .; D: .; V: TRBV7-2; DNA: TGTGCCAGCAGCTTTACCGCCAGGACTGCTCCGAACACCGGGGAGCTGTTTTTT; CDR3: CASSFTARTAPNTGELFF
J: TRBJ2-2; size: .; D: .; V: TRBV18; DNA: TGTGCCAGCTCACCAGTCCGGGACGGTCTGAACACCGGGGAGCTGTTTTTT; CDR3: CASSPVRDGLNTGELFF
J: TRBJ1-1; size: .; D: .; V: TRBV29-1; DNA: TGCAGCGTTGTCCGCCAAGAAAACACTGAAGCTTTCTTT; CDR3: CSVVRQENTEAFF
J: TRBJ2-2; size: .; D: TRBD1; V: TRBV7-2; DNA: TGTGCCAGCAGCCCGTTGACAGGGTACCCCGGGGAGCTGTTTTTT; CDR3: CASSPLTGYPGELFF
J: TRBJ2-7; size: .; D: .; V: TRBV6-5; DNA: TGTGCCAGCAGCGGGAGATACTCCTACGAGCAGTACTTC; CDR3: CASSGRYSYEQYF
J: TRBJ1-6; size: once; D: .; V: TRBV11-2; DNA: TGTGCCAGCCGCCTACAGGGAATAATTGGTGGGTCACCCCTCCACTTT; CDR3: CASRLQGIIGGSPLHF
J: TRBJ1-4; size: .; D: .; V: TRBV5-4; DNA: TGTGCCAGCAGCTTGGACTTTGGTGAAAAACTGTTTTTT; CDR3: CASSLDFGEKLFF
J: TRBJ2-2; size: many; D: .; V: TRBV5-1; DNA: TGCGCCAGCAGCTTGCTAGGCATTGACACCGGGGAGCTGTTTTTT; CDR3: CASSLLGIDTGELFF
J: TRBJ1-2; size: few; D: .; V: TRBV19; DNA: TGTGCCAGTAGTATAATACTGGACAGTTCCTATGGCTACACCTTC; CDR3: CASSIILDSSYGYTF
J: TRBJ1-4; size: .; D: .; V: TRBV18; DNA: TGTGCCAGCTCAGCAGGAACAACTAATGAAAAACTGTTTTTT; CDR3: CASSAGTTNEKLFF
J: TRBJ2-1; size: .; D: .; V: TRBV27; DNA: TGTGCCAGCAGGGCAGACTACAATGAGCAGTTCTTC; CDR3: CASRADYNEQFF
J: TRBJ2-1; size: .; D: TRBD2; V: TRBV10-3; DNA: TGTGCCATCAAGGGACTAGCGGACTACAATGAGCAGTTCTTC; CDR3: CAIKGLADYNEQFF
J: TRBJ2-7; size: once; D: TRBD2; V: TRBV15; DNA: TGTGCCACCAGCAGAGGGTCCTCGACTAGCGGGAGCTTATACGAGCAGTACTTC; CDR3: CATSRGSSTSGSLYEQYF
J: TRBJ2-3; size: .; D: TRBD2; V: TRBV2; DNA: TGTGCCAGCAATGGACTAGCGGGGGCCGGCACAGATACGCAGTATTTT; CDR3: CASNGLAGAGTDTQYF
J: TRBJ2-7; size: .; D: TRBD2; V: TRBV7-2; DNA: TGTGCCAGCAGCTTAGCCCCTAGCGGCGTTTCCTACGAGCAGTACTTC; CDR3: CASSLAPSGVSYEQYF
J: TRBJ1-6; size: .; D: TRBD1; V: TRBV30; DNA: TGTGCCTGGAGTCGGGGACAGGATAATTCACCCCTCCACTTT; CDR3: CAWSRGQDNSPLHF
J: TRBJ1-3; size: .; D: .; V: TRBV11-2; DNA: TGTGCCAGCAGCCCAGGGCGGGCCTCTGGAAACACCATATATTTT; CDR3: CASSPGRASGNTIYF
J: TRBJ2-7; size: .; D: TRBD1; V: TRBV6-1; DNA: TGTGCCAGCAGTGAAGCATCCTGGACAGGCGGCTACGAGCAGTACTTC; CDR3: CASSEASWTGGYEQYF
J: TRBJ1-4; size: once; D: .; V: TRBV2; DNA: TGTGCCAGCACTCTGAAAGGGGGAAAACTGTTTTTT; CDR3: CASTLKGGKLFF
J: TRBJ1-2; size: .; D: TRBD1; V: TRBV9; DNA: TGTGCCAGCAGCGATGGGACAGGGGGAGGCTACACCTTC; CDR3: CASSDGTGGGYTF
J: TRBJ2-3; size: .; D: TRBD2; V: TRBV5-1; DNA: TGCGCCACCTCGGGGGGACTAGGGAATACAGATACGCAGTATTTT; CDR3: CATSGGLGNTDTQYF
J: TRBJ1-2; size: .; D: .; V: TRBV5-8; DNA: TGTGCCAGCAGCTTGGAGACAGTGGCTTATGGCTACACCTTC; CDR3: CASSLETVAYGYTF
J: TRBJ2-7; size: .; D: TRBD1; V: TRBV6-1; DNA: TGTGCCAGCAGTGAGGGGGACAGTTCCTACGAGCAGTACTTC; CDR3: CASSEGDSSYEQYF
J: TRBJ2-2; size: .; D: .; V: TRBV9; DNA: TGTGCCAGCAGCGCGCAGGGCGGAGATACCGGGGAGCTGTTTTTT; CDR3: CASSAQGGDTGELFF
J: TRBJ2-7; size: once; D: TRBD1; V: TRBV28; DNA: TGTGCCAGCAATACCGGGACAGTTCCCGAGCAGTACTTC; CDR3: CASNTGTVPEQYF
J: TRBJ1-5; size: once; D: .; V: TRBV4-1; DNA: TGCGCCAGCAGCGACGCTGGACGGAATCAGCCCCAGCATTTT; CDR3: CASSDAGRNQPQHF
J: TRBJ2-7; size: .; D: .; V: TRBV19; DNA: TGTGCCAGTAGTATGGGCGGAGCCTACGAGCAGTACTTC; CDR3: CASSMGGAYEQYF
J: TRBJ2-1; size: .; D: .; V: TRBV9; DNA: TGTGCCAGCAGCGTAGCGTGGGACCTAGAGAGATCCTACAATGAGCAGTTCTTC; CDR3: CASSVAWDLERSYNEQFF
J: TRBJ1-1; size: .; D: TRBD1; V: TRBV19; DNA: TGTGCCAGTAGTCTGTGGACAGGGGGCCGTACTGAAGCTTTCTTT; CDR3: CASSLWTGGRTEAFF
J: TRBJ2-7; size: .; D: .; V: TRBV2; DNA: TGTGCCAGCAGTCGAGACATTTCCTACGAGCAGTACTTC; CDR3: CASSRDISYEQYF
J: TRBJ2-4; size: .; D: TRBD2; V: TRBV9; DNA: TGTGCCAGCAGCGCTAGCGGGAGTCGGAACATTCAGTACTTC; CDR3: CASSASGSRNIQYF
J: TRBJ1-1; size: .; D: .; V: TRBV19; DNA: TGTGCCAGTAGTCCCCCCCGGCCTTCTCAGAACACTGAAGCTTTCTTT; CDR3: CASSPPRPSQNTEAFF
J: TRBJ2-6; size: once; D: .; V: TRBV27; DNA: TGTGCCAGCAGTTCCCCGTACATTGGGGCCAACGTCCTGACTTTC; CDR3: CASSSPYIGANVLTF
J: TRBJ2-2; size: .; D: TRBD1; V: TRBV11-3; DNA: TGTGCCAGCAGCTCCCGGGACAGGGGGACCGGGGAGCTGTTTTTT; CDR3: CASSSRDRGTGELFF
J: TRBJ2-7; size: .; D: .; V: TRBV7-2; DNA: TGTGCCAGCAGCTTAGCGTTGGAGCGGGACGAGCAGTACTTC; CDR3: CASSLALERDEQYF
J: TRBJ1-5; size: .; D: .; V: TRBV4-1; DNA: TGCGCCAGCAGCCAAACATTATTAGCGGCCCAGCATTTT; CDR3: CASSQTLLAAQHF
J: TRBJ2-3; size: .; D: .; V: TRBV21-1; DNA: TGTGCCAGCAGCATCTCATCCCTAGCGGGTAGCACAGATACGCAGTATTTT; CDR3: CASSISSLAGSTDTQYF
J: TRBJ1-1; size: .; D: .; V: TRBV5-6; DNA: TGTGCCAGCAGCTTCACCCCTACAGGGTATCGGACTGAAGCTTTCTTT; CDR3: CASSFTPTGYRTEAFF
J: TRBJ2-3; size: .; D: .; V: TRBV19; DNA: TGTGCCAGTAGTATAAGAGCGGGCCAGGTGAGCACAGATACGCAGTATTTT; CDR3: CASSIRAGQVSTDTQYF
J: TRBJ1-3; size: .; D: .; V: TRBV2; DNA: TGTGCCAGCAGGAACAGGGATAACACCATATATTTT; CDR3: CASRNRDNTIYF
J: TRBJ2-7; size: .; D: TRBD1; V: TRBV2; DNA: TGTGCCAGCAGTGTGGACAGGGGACCCTACGAGCAGTACTTC; CDR3: CASSVDRGPYEQYF
J: TRBJ2-3; size: .; D: TRBD2; V: TRBV5-4; DNA: TGTGCCAGCAGCTTGGGGGGGACTAGCGGTAGCACAGATACGCAGTATTTT; CDR3: CASSLGGTSGSTDTQYF
J: TRBJ1-2; size: .; D: .; V: TRBV4-1; DNA: TGCGCCAGCAGCCAAGATGTTCGCCTTGGCTACACCTTC; CDR3: CASSQDVRLGYTF
J: TRBJ2-6; size: .; D: .; V: TRBV4-1; DNA: TGCGCCAGCAGCCACAACCCACCTGGGGCCAACGTCCTGACTTTC; CDR3: CASSHNPPGANVLTF
J: TRBJ1-2; size: .; D: TRBD1; V: TRBV4-3; DNA: TGCGCCAGCAGCCCACGACAGGGGGCCGGCTATGGCTACACCTTC; CDR3: CASSPRQGAGYGYTF
J: TRBJ1-1; size: .; D: .; V: TRBV5-4; DNA: TGTGCCAGCAGCTTCAGCGGGGGGACTGAAGCTTTCTTT; CDR3: CASSFSGGTEAFF
J: TRBJ1-3; size: .; D: .; V: TRBV29-1; DNA: TGCAGCGTCTCAGTGAACTCTGGAAACACCATATATTTT; CDR3: CSVSVNSGNTIYF
J: TRBJ2-3; size: .; D: .; V: TRBV4-3; DNA: TGCGCCAGCAGCCAGAGGGGAACGGAGAGCCTAGGTACGCAGTATTTT; CDR3: CASSQRGTESLGTQYF